These T cell receptor beta chains were read from a single sample in a study of cytomegalovirus exposure and HLA in healthy donors. Some clones are missing from TCRdb's copy, which holds only in-frame ones; the method was immunoSEQ multiplex PCR. The table has roughly 160,000 clones, 80% seen once. The sequencing sample was made of PBMCs. These TCRs come from a woman between 45 and 65 years old in good health and CMV-seropositive. The CDR3 runs from the conserved cysteine through the conserved F or W. The D gene is left open where the match is weak. The size entry is marked missing in some rows and otherwise reads once, few, many or a size class.

abundance	d_gene	v_gene	j_gene	CDR3nt	CDR3aa
few	-	TRBV7-9	TRBJ1-2	TGTGCCAGCAGCTGGGGACACGTACATGGCTACACCTTC	CASSWGHVHGYTF
-	TRBD1	TRBV5-1	TRBJ2-7	TGCGCCAGCAGTTCTGATTCCGGGACAGTTTACGAGCAGTACTTC	CASSSDSGTVYEQYF
-	-	TRBV2	TRBJ1-5	TGTGCCAGCAGGGGAGTGGCCAGTAGACACAATCAGCCCCAGCATTTT	CASRGVASRHNQPQHF
once	-	TRBV9	TRBJ1-4	TGTGCCAGCAGCGTAGGTCCAGGTGAAAAACTGTTTTTT	CASSVGPGEKLFF
-	-	TRBV4-3	TRBJ2-1	TGCGCCAGCAGCCAAGAACTCTACAATGAGCAGTTCTTC	CASSQELYNEQFF
-	TRBD2	TRBV19	TRBJ2-5	TGTGCCAGTAGTTCCAGACTAGCGGGTTCTAAAGAGACCCAGTACTTC	CASSSRLAGSKETQYF
-	TRBD2	TRBV7-6	TRBJ2-7	TGTGCCAGCAGCACCCCCTCGGGGGGAGGCTACGAGCAGTACTTC	CASSTPSGGGYEQYF
-	TRBD1	TRBV9	TRBJ1-6	TGTGCCAGCAGCGTCGGTGGGACAGGTCGTTCACCCCTCCACTTT	CASSVGGTGRSPLHF
-	-	TRBV11-2	TRBJ2-7	TGTGCCAGCAGCTTAGATCCCAGGGATTACGCGTACTTC	CASSLDPRDYAYF
-	TRBD2	TRBV13	TRBJ2-3	TGTGCCAGCAGTCATCATATTCGACTAGCTGCAGATACGCAGTATTTT	CASSHHIRLAADTQYF
-	TRBD1	TRBV7-9	TRBJ2-7	TGTGCCAGCAGCTTTCCCGGGACAGGGGGAAGAAACGAGCAGTACTTC	CASSFPGTGGRNEQYF
-	TRBD2	TRBV14	TRBJ2-1	TGTGCCAGCAGCCACGGACTAGCGGGGGGGCGGGACTACAATGAGCAGTTCTTC	CASSHGLAGGRDYNEQFF
few	TRBD1	TRBV19	TRBJ1-2	TGTGCCAGTAGTACCAGGATACGGACAGGGCGATCCTTC	CASSTRIRTGRSF
few	TRBD2	TRBV7-9	TRBJ2-2	TGTGCCAGCAGCTTAGTAGCGGGGGGGAGCACCGGGGAGCTGTTTTTT	CASSLVAGGSTGELFF
-	-	TRBV18	TRBJ1-4	TGTGCCAGCTCCCCCCGTCGACAAGCTAATGAAAAACTGTTTTTT	CASSPRRQANEKLFF
-	TRBD2	TRBV6-6	TRBJ2-3	TGTGCCAGCAGGCTGCCTAGCGGCCTCACAGATACGCAGTATTTT	CASRLPSGLTDTQYF
-	TRBD2	TRBV13	TRBJ2-5	TGTGCCAGCAGCTCACAGCGGGAGTTGAGTTACCAAGAGACCCAGTACTTC	CASSSQRELSYQETQYF
once	TRBD1	TRBV9	TRBJ1-1	TGTGCCAGCAGCGTAGGACAGGGAAACACTGAAGCTTTCTTT	CASSVGQGNTEAFF
-	TRBD2	TRBV5-1	TRBJ2-7	TGCGCCAGCAGCTTGGTCGCGGGGGGTCCCTACGAGCAGTACTTC	CASSLVAGGPYEQYF
once	-	TRBV11-1	TRBJ1-2	TGTGCCAGCAGCTTAAAAATCGGAGCCAACTATGGCTACACCTTC	CASSLKIGANYGYTF
-	-	TRBV5-8	TRBJ1-6	TGTGCCAGCAGCCAAAATTCACCCCTCCACTTT	CASSQNSPLHF
once	-	TRBV18	TRBJ1-2	TGTGCCAGCTCACCCGGGATAGGTGGCTACACCTTC	CASSPGIGGYTF
-	-	TRBV13	TRBJ2-3	TGTGCCAGCAGCCGAACGGCGGGACTGTACACAGATACGCAGTATTTT	CASSRTAGLYTDTQYF
once	-	TRBV7-9	TRBJ2-5	TGTGCCAGCAGCTATCTGGGGCCCCAAGAGACCCAGTACTTC	CASSYLGPQETQYF
-	TRBD2	TRBV9	TRBJ2-2	TGTGCCAGCAGCTTAGACCTTAGCGGGAGAGGGGCCGGGGAGCTGTTTTTT	CASSLDLSGRGAGELFF
-	-	TRBV7-2	TRBJ2-1	TGTGCCAGCAGCTTATGGCGGAGCGGTAATGAGCAGTTCTTC	CASSLWRSGNEQFF
few	-	TRBV5-4	TRBJ2-3	TGTGCCAGCCTCGACAGTACCAAAGATACGCAGTATTTT	CASLDSTKDTQYF
-	TRBD2	TRBV7-3	TRBJ2-1	TGTGCCAGCAGCTTAGTCGGGGGGGTTGTCAATGAGCAGTTCTTC	CASSLVGGVVNEQFF
-	-	TRBV29-1	TRBJ2-5	TGCAGCGTTGAGTTGTGGGGACAACAAGAGACCCAGTACTTC	CSVELWGQQETQYF
once	-	TRBV4-3	TRBJ1-2	TGCGCCAGCAGCCAAAGCCCCGGGGGGGGCCTGCACTATGGCTACACCTTC	CASSQSPGGGLHYGYTF
once	TRBD1	TRBV7-9	TRBJ1-5	TGTGCCAGCAGCTTAGCCGGGACAGGGGTTCAGCCCCAGCATTTT	CASSLAGTGVQPQHF
-	TRBD1	TRBV23-1	TRBJ2-2	TGCGCCAGCAGTCACGTCCGCCGGGGCCGCCGGGACAGGAAGAACACCGGGGAGCTGTTTTTT	CASSHVRRGRRDRKNTGELFF
-	-	TRBV5-1	TRBJ2-2	TGCGCCAGCAGTCTGGACATCCCAATCCTTGGCACCGGGGAGCTGTTTTTT	CASSLDIPILGTGELFF
-	TRBD1	TRBV30	TRBJ1-5	TGTGCCTGGACCTATGGGGACAGGAATCAGCCCCAGCATTTT	CAWTYGDRNQPQHF
-	-	TRBV19	TRBJ1-1	TGTGCCAGTAGTACAAATCAGGGCACTGAAGCTTTCTTT	CASSTNQGTEAFF
-	-	TRBV15	TRBJ1-1	TGTGCCACCAGCAGAGATGGGTCCGCCAGGACTGAAGCTTTCTTT	CATSRDGSARTEAFF
-	-	TRBV7-2	TRBJ2-7	TGTGCCAGCAGCAAGATGGCTAGTAACGAGCAGTACTTC	CASSKMASNEQYF
-	-	TRBV7-3	TRBJ1-3	TGTGCCAGCAGCTTAATTGGGGGGTCTGGAAACACCATATATTTT	CASSLIGGSGNTIYF
-	TRBD1	TRBV9	TRBJ1-4	TGTGCCAGCAGCGTAGGGACCCAGGGGGCGGAAAAACTGTTTTTT	CASSVGTQGAEKLFF
once	-	TRBV6-5	TRBJ1-1	TGTGCCAGCAGTTACGGGGGGATCCAGAAGGCTGAAGCTTTCTTT	CASSYGGIQKAEAFF
-	-	TRBV28	TRBJ2-3	TGTGCCAGCAGTCCACAACGGGGAGGAAATACAGATACGCAGTATTTT	CASSPQRGGNTDTQYF
-	-	TRBV19	TRBJ2-7	TGTGCCAGTAGTCTCTCAGGGGTTACCTACGAGCAGTACTTC	CASSLSGVTYEQYF
once	-	TRBV2	TRBJ2-6	TGTGCCAGCAGTGTAGGAGACTCTGGGGCCAACGTCCTGACTTTC	CASSVGDSGANVLTF
-	-	TRBV7-9	TRBJ1-1	TGTGCCAGCAGCCTCGTTATACGGTACACTGAAGCTTTCTTT	CASSLVIRYTEAFF
-	-	TRBV4-3	TRBJ2-3	TGCGCCAGCAGCCCAGAACCGGGACTGAACACAGATACGCAGTATTTT	CASSPEPGLNTDTQYF
-	-	TRBV29-1	TRBJ2-7	TGCAGCGTTGAAGATGTGAAAGGGATGGGAAGGGGCGAGCAGTACTTC	CSVEDVKGMGRGEQYF
-	TRBD2	TRBV27	TRBJ2-7	TGTGCCAGCAGACCATGGACTAGCTCCTACGAGCAGTACTTC	CASRPWTSSYEQYF
-	-	TRBV18	TRBJ1-5	TGTGCCAGCTCACCGGACAGAAATCAGCCCCAGCATTTT	CASSPDRNQPQHF
once	-	TRBV5-4	TRBJ1-4	TGTGCCAGCAGCCCACGAGGCGGTGAAAATGAAAAACTGTTTTTT	CASSPRGGENEKLFF
-	-	TRBV6-5	TRBJ1-2	TGTGCCAGCAGTTGGGGAGGGGGAGGAAACTATGGCTACACCTTC	CASSWGGGGNYGYTF
-	-	TRBV7-8	TRBJ2-1	TGTGCCAGCAGCTTAGTAGCTCCCTCCAACAATGAGCAGTTCTTC	CASSLVAPSNNEQFF
-	-	TRBV25-1	TRBJ1-3	TGTGCCAGCAGTTCTCTCGAGGCCTCTGGAAACACCATATATTTT	CASSSLEASGNTIYF
once	TRBD1	TRBV19	TRBJ2-1	TGTGCCAGTAGTCAAGGGGCAGGGGGTAATGAGCAGTTCTTC	CASSQGAGGNEQFF
-	-	TRBV25-1	TRBJ2-3	TGTGCCAGCAGTGAATACAGGCAGGGGCCTATTGGAGATACGCAGTATTTT	CASSEYRQGPIGDTQYF
-	-	TRBV7-8	TRBJ1-5	TGTGCCAGCAGCTTAGCGCCGGGGTACAATCAGCCCCAGCATTTT	CASSLAPGYNQPQHF
-	TRBD2	TRBV7-6	TRBJ2-7	TGTGCCAGCACTACACGACTAGCGGATACCTACGAGCAGTACTTC	CASTTRLADTYEQYF
-	TRBD1	TRBV7-2	TRBJ1-5	TGTGCCAGCAGCTTGGACAGGGCGGTCAATCAGCCCCAGCATTTT	CASSLDRAVNQPQHF
-	TRBD1	TRBV4-2	TRBJ1-4	TGTGCCAGCAGCCGAACGCCGGGACAGGGGGATGAAAAACTGTTTTTT	CASSRTPGQGDEKLFF
-	-	TRBV11-1	TRBJ2-2	TGTGCCAGCAGCCCAAGTCCGGGGAATCAAAAGGACACCGGGGAGCTGTTTTTT	CASSPSPGNQKDTGELFF